This is a list of T cell receptor beta chains from one sample in a study of T cells in Graves' hyperthyroidism and ophthalmopathy. One entry per CDR3 protein, called by TCRdb with MiXCR from the multiplex PCR reads. Of roughly 380,000 distinct CDR3 sequences listed, roughly 15% are singletons. Source material: blood. These receptors all stem from a young woman with Graves' hyperthyroidism. Both conserved end residues are trimmed from each CDR3.

TRBV11-2	ASSLGADRGQANTGELF
TRBV6-1	ASSVGGNYEQY
TRBV20-1	SASATSGRGDQETQY
TRBV14	ASSHPGTGVLEQY
TRBV12-3/TRBV12-4	ASSLVRNRDTQY
TRBV10-3	AISENLKTASPSSGANVLT
TRBV28	ASSSGTAIYEQY
TRBV12-3/TRBV12-4	ASRRQGLNTEAF
TRBV20-1	SARGQGAGGYT
TRBV19	ASSQQGDQPQH
TRBV27	ASSFGRSGDNEQF
TRBV28	ASSFFKGGYT
TRBV12-3/TRBV12-4	ASSFIPEDGNTIY
TRBV29-1	SAFSAGGPRYSTDTQY
TRBV10-3	AISEGQGDNSPLH
TRBV2	ASSEAGDGYGYT
TRBV3-1	ASSREAASGTLDTQY
TRBV29-1	SAAQGDQPQH
TRBV6-1	ASSRTSGLLENEQF
TRBV5-5	ASSLRPESEQF
TRBV15	ATSREITGGLGDTQY
TRBV20-1	SAPIAGQRNQPQH
TRBV12-3/TRBV12-4	ASRGQGSFYGYT
TRBV19	ASSVGEMAQY
TRBV5-8	ASSTGLAGGADTQY
TRBV18	ASSLRQGADTEAF
TRBV5-1	ASSWGLDSTDTQY
TRBV12-3/TRBV12-4	ASGFTSGITDTQY
TRBV5-1	ASRRHRDGSYEQY
TRBV6-1	ASSFPGAGSPLH
TRBV20-1	SARVGSGSSYEQY
TRBV7-2	ASSPQGNLNTEAF
TRBV3-1	ASSQDRGNTEAF
TRBV5-1	ASSLGSSSGGTDTQY
TRBV3-1	ASSQDGRGRNTEAF
TRBV7-9	ASSPRSGTSGNEQY
TRBV11-2	ASSLSLVSTDTQY
TRBV29-1	SVEDPKTAKTSGANVLT
TRBV12-3/TRBV12-4	ASSPRGSGNNEQY
TRBV12-3/TRBV12-4	ASSSLTSGSPSGNNEQF
TRBV6-1	ASNPRPASNYGYT
TRBV20-1	SARDAGLGLQETQY
TRBV20-1	SAREGTPGETQY
TRBV5-1	ASSSGLAGGITDTQY
TRBV15	ATSTAGGNNQPQH
TRBV2	ASSEAGVDTGELF